These 20 T cell receptor beta chains were all obtained from the same sample, sequenced in a study of blood T cell repertoires in COVID-19. The assay was immunoSEQ multiplex PCR, and TCRdb's table has in-frame clones only and misses some. The sample has roughly 340,000 clones; more than 70% are singletons. Sample: peripheral blood. These receptors all come from a woman between 65 and 79 years old with COVID-19, enrolled during active disease.

There are a few counts of this clone. This sequence joins TRBV27 and TRBJ1-2, with 7 bases fitting TRBD1. CDR3 length: 14 residues. Germline V CDR1 and CDR2: MNHEY, SMNVEV (reference sequence). V shed 6 bases, J shed 2 bases, and the junction held 6 bases outside the gene matches. The CDR3 spells CASRGQAGNYGYTF. CDR3 DNA sequence: TGTGCCAGCAGAGGACAGGCCGGCAACTATGGCTACACCTTC.

The chain carries TRBV6-5 and TRBJ2-1; TRBD1 matches 8 bases. This CDR3 contains 14 residues. Germline-derived CDR1 and CDR2 are MNHEY and SVGAGI. V lost 10 bases to trimming and J lost 0 bases; unmatched junction nucleotides: 5. In DNA, the CDR3 is TGTGCCACATGGACAGGGAGCTCCTACAATGAGCAGTTCTTC. Translating it yields CATWTGSSYNEQFF.

This chain uses TRBV19 with TRBJ2-2; 10 nucleotides agree with TRBD2. This CDR3 comprises 18 residues. Trimming cost V 3 bases and J 1 base; bases outside gene matches: 8. Germline V gene data show CDR1 as LNHDA and CDR2 as SQIVND (reference sequence). The CDR3 DNA follows: TGTGCCAGTAGTATTAGTCTAGCGGGGGCCCTGAACACCGGGGAGCTGTTTTTT. This translates into CASSISLAGALNTGELFF.

This chain's CDR3 is CASSQTPWTSRVSYEQYF. CDR3 sequence (DNA): TGTGCCAGCAGCCAAACGCCCTGGACTTCACGGGTCTCCTACGAGCAGTACTTC. The V gene is TRBV3-1 (or the pseudogene TRBV3-2), the J gene TRBJ2-7, with a weak D call TRBD2 (5 bases). Germline-derived CDR1 and CDR2 are LGHDT and YNNKEL (reference sequence). This CDR3 is 18 amino acids long. Trimming pared 2 bases from V and 0 bases from J, leaving 20 bases between.

This chain joins TRBV28 and TRBJ2-3; D gene uncertain. The CDR3 has 13 amino acids. Trimming took 5 bases from V and 3 from J, leaving 9 bases between them. Germline loops: CDR1 MDHEN, CDR2 SYDVKM. The DNA for the CDR3 is TGTGCCAGCAGTCTAGTTCTGACAGATACGCAGTATTTT. Its translation is CASSLVLTDTQYF. The full variable domain, completed using reference TRBV28 and TRBJ2-3, is DVKVTQSSRYLVKRTGEKVFLECVQDMDHENMFWYRQDPGLGLRLIYFSYDVKMKEKGDIPEGYSVSREKKERFSLILESASTNQTSMYLCASSLVLTDTQYFGPGTRLTVL.

V is TRBV3-1 (or the pseudogene TRBV3-2) and J is TRBJ1-4; TRBD1 matches 9 bases. This CDR3 has 14 residues. Trimming at V came to 8 bases and at J to 8 bases, leaving 9 bases not matched to a gene. In germline, CDR1 is LGHDT, CDR2 YNNKEL (reference sequence). CDR3 DNA: TGTGCCAGCGGACAGGGGACGTTAGGGGAAAAACTGTTTTTT. It translates to CASGQGTLGEKLFF.

This chain connects TRBV4-1 to TRBJ2-2; no definite D call. Germline V gene lookup returns CDR1 MGHRA and CDR2 YSYEKL. The CDR3 loop spans 16 amino acids. The germline V and J ends were trimmed by 0 bases and 5 bases, with 13 bases remaining between them. This CDR3 is CASSQDSSSATGELFF. In nucleotides, the CDR3 is TGCGCCAGCAGCCAAGATTCTAGTTCTGCGACCGGGGAGCTGTTTTTT.

With respect to this clone: Other DNA sequences within the sample encode an identical CDR3. The chain employs TRBV24-1 and TRBJ2-5; 8 bases agree with TRBD1. In germline, CDR1 is KGHDR, CDR2 SFDVKD. The CDR3 is made up of 15 amino acids. V lost 3 bases, J lost 5 bases, and 7 bases stayed unmatched. The CDR3 spells CATSDPTGEGETQYF. CDR3 DNA: TGTGCCACCAGTGATCCGACAGGGGAAGGGGAGACCCAGTACTTC.

This clone was recorded once. This chain joins TRBV9 and TRBJ2-3, with TRBD2 matching over 10 bases. The CDR3 extends over 16 amino acids. Germline trimming cut 0 bases from V and 3 bases from J; bases unmatched to any gene: 4. From germline, CDR1 is SGDLS and CDR2 YYNGEE. CDR3 nucleotides: TGTGCCAGCAGCGTAGCCAGCGGGGGGGCAACAGATACGCAGTATTTT. Translated, it gives CASSVASGGATDTQYF.

This chain uses TRBV7-2 with TRBJ1-1, with D tentatively TRBD1 (5 bases). CDR3 length: 14 amino acids. V lost 1 base and J 3 bases, leaving 9 bases between the germline ends. Germline CDR1 and CDR2: SGHTA and FQGNSA. CDR3 DNA: TGTGCCAGCAGCTTAGTCCAGGGATACACTGAAGCTTTCTTT. Its protein is CASSLVQGYTEAFF.

The chain carries TRBV5-1 and TRBJ2-1; 9 nucleotides agree with TRBD1. V shed 2 bases and J 8 bases; nucleotides not matched to a gene: 5. Germline CDR1 and CDR2: SGHRS and YFSETQ. CDR3 size: 14 residues. CDR3 in DNA: TGCGCCAGCAGCTTCGGACAGGGGCCGGATGAGCAGTTCTTC. This codes for CASSFGQGPDEQFF.

The chain combines TRBV20-1 with TRBJ2-1; perhaps TRBD1 as D (5 bases). With 3 bases removed from V and 10 bases from J, the gap between germline ends came to 13 bases. This CDR3 region has 12 residues. Germline V gene sequence: CDR1 DFQATT, CDR2 SNEGSKA (reference sequence). The CDR3 is CSASLDPGEQFF. CDR3 coding DNA: TGCAGTGCTAGTCTCGACCCAGGGGAGCAGTTCTTC.

This rearrangement joins TRBV5-8 to TRBJ1-2; D is perhaps TRBD1 (5 bases). Per the germline V gene, CDR1 is SGHTS and CDR2 is YDEGEE. Trimming stripped 1 base from V and 7 bases from J, with 11 bases between. This CDR3 region has 13 residues. The CDR3 DNA reads TGTGCCAGCAGCTTGCTCAGGGTGGCTGGCTACACCTTC. Protein sequence: CASSLLRVAGYTF.

The genes are TRBV20-1 and TRBJ2-5; either TRBD1 or TRBD2 may fit D (5 bases each). The CDR3 covers 14 residues. Looked up from germline, CDR1 is DFQATT and CDR2 is SNEGSKA (reference sequence). Trimming removed 5 bases at V and 1 base at J, with 14 bases between. In DNA form, the CDR3 reads TGCAGTGCTCGTGGGGGTAGCGCCCAAGAGACCCAGTACTTC. Its translation: CSARGGSAQETQYF.

The chain is built from TRBV4-1 and TRBJ1-6; D not resolved. The V gene's germline CDR1 is MGHRA and CDR2 YSYEKL. Trimming left V 0 bases short and J 6 bases short, with 6 bases between. This CDR3 is built from 14 residues. The CDR3 loop reads CASSQDAVNSPLHF. CDR3 bases: TGCGCCAGCAGCCAAGATGCAGTTAATTCACCCCTCCACTTT.

The chain is built from TRBV3-1 (or the pseudogene TRBV3-2) and TRBJ1-2; 10 positions agree with TRBD1. CDR1 is LGHDT and CDR2 is YNNKEL in the germline V gene (reference sequence). The CDR3 sequence is 16 residues long. The trim removed 0 bases at V and 5 bases at J, leaving 6 bases unmatched. The CDR3 protein is CASSQDPMGQGYGYTF. CDR3 nucleotide sequence: TGTGCCAGCAGCCAAGATCCTATGGGACAGGGGTATGGCTACACCTTC.

The CDR3 reads CASSLLAGIYNEQFF. The CDR3 DNA reads TGTGCCAGCAGCTTACTCGCGGGTATCTACAATGAGCAGTTCTTC. The genes are TRBV7-3 and TRBJ2-1; TRBD2 might be the D (5 bases). The CDR3 runs to 15 residues. Germline CDR1 SGHTA, CDR2 FQGTGA. V was clipped by 2 bases and J by 3 bases, with 11 bases between them.

The V and J genes are TRBV5-6 and TRBJ2-7; TRBD2 is a possible D gene (5 bases). CDR1 and CDR2 (germline): SGHDT, YYEEEE. The CDR3 contains 13 residues. With 3 bases removed from V and 2 bases from J, the gap between germline ends came to 9 bases. The CDR3 here is CASSSLGAYEQYF. The CDR3 DNA is TGTGCCAGCAGCTCCCTCGGGGCCTACGAGCAGTACTTC.

The chain combines TRBV24-1 with TRBJ2-3; tentatively, D is TRBD2 (5 bases). V was shortened by 5 bases and J by 0 bases, with 8 bases between the two germline ends. Germline-derived CDR1 and CDR2 are KGHDR and SFDVKD. The CDR3 length is 14 residues. Here the CDR3 DNA reads TGTGCCACCAGTGTGTCGGGAAGCACAGATACGCAGTATTTT. Encoded protein: CATSVSGSTDTQYF.

A single count supports this clone. The genes are TRBV6-2 or TRBV6-3 and TRBJ1-1; 8 nucleotides line up with TRBD1. This CDR3 contains 15 residues. The germline gives CDR1 MNHEY, CDR2 SVGEGT. V dropped 5 bases and J dropped 2; count of bases not matched to a gene: 7. In DNA form, the CDR3 reads TGTGCCAGCAGTCCAGGGGGCGCTGGAAACACTGAAGCTTTCTTT. Translation: CASSPGGAGNTEAFF.